A single sample is the source of the 16 T cell receptor beta chains below, sequenced in a study of spatial heterogeneity in lung cancer. The study, taken as a whole, reports: Tumors with more nonsynonymous mutations had more expanded intratumoral alpha and beta TCRs.

TCRdb passed the 5' RACE reads through MiXCR, listing each CDR3 protein once. The top ten hold around a tenth of the sample, which has fewer than 20,000 distinct CDR3 sequences, around 5% seen once. Time point described: sample taken at primary tumor resection. These TCRs' antigens remain unknown. This specimen was lung tumor tissue, taken at surgery. Receptor source: a female donor with early-stage non-small cell lung cancer.

This chain uses TRBV7-2 with TRBJ1-1; possible D gene TRBD1, 5 bases. Germline V gives CDR1 SGHTA, CDR2 FQGNSA. The CDR3 runs to 14 residues. Deletions cut 2 bases from V and 5 bases from J, with 12 bases between. The CDR3 is CASSLFGGGTEAFF. Written as DNA, the CDR3 is TGTGCCAGCAGCTTATTTGGGGGGGGAACTGAAGCTTTCTTT.

This clonotype was detected ten times or more. V usage is TRBV7-9 and J usage is TRBJ1-1; D possibly corresponds to TRBD1 (5 bases). The CDR3 has 13 amino acids. V lost 1 base to trimming and J lost 5 bases, with 8 bases between them. Per germline, CDR1 SEHNR and CDR2 FQNEAQ (reference sequence). For the CDR3, the DNA is TGTGCCAGCAGCTTAGAGAGGGGAACTGAAGCTTTCTTT. This gives the protein CASSLERGTEAFF.

In this sample, this clonotype turned up many times. The J gene is TRBJ2-1, the V gene TRBV6-2 or TRBV6-3; a possible D gene is TRBD2 (6 bases). The CDR3 extends over 15 amino acids. The ends were cut back, 1 base at V and 5 bases at J, with 12 bases in the middle. The germline gives CDR1 MNHEY, CDR2 SVGEGT. The CDR3 spells CASSYLREANNEQFF. CDR3 DNA sequence: TGTGCCAGCAGTTACTTGAGGGAGGCGAACAATGAGCAGTTCTTC.

This clonotype was observed at least ten times. CDR3 protein: CASSHYDRGSEQYF. The CDR3 DNA reads TGCGCCAGCAGCCACTATGACAGGGGATCCGAGCAGTACTTC. The chain joins TRBV4-1 to TRBJ2-7, with 8 bases aligning to TRBD1. V was clipped by 3 bases and J by 6 bases; unmatched bases: 7. There are 14 residues in the CDR3. CDR1 is MGHRA, CDR2 YSYEKL, per germline.

This clonotype was seen at least ten times. The chain is built from TRBV7-3 and TRBJ1-2; tentatively, D is TRBD1 (6 bases). The germline CDR1 and CDR2 sequences are SGHTA and FQGTGA. The CDR3 covers 13 residues. V lost 6 bases to trimming and J lost 4 bases, with 12 bases between them. CDR3 sequence reads: CASSAGQTYGYTF. CDR3 DNA: TGTGCCAGCAGTGCGGGACAAACCTATGGCTACACCTTC.

This clonotype was recorded at least ten times. This chain connects TRBV11-3 to TRBJ2-3; TRBD1 is a possible D gene (5 bases). Trimming stripped 5 bases from V and 6 bases from J, with 18 bases between. This CDR3 spans 15 amino acids. Germline V lookup: CDR1 SGHNT, CDR2 YENEEA. This chain's CDR3 is CASSPRQGRVDTQYF. The CDR3 nucleotides read TGTGCCAGCAGCCCCCGGCAGGGCCGAGTGGATACGCAGTATTTT.

This clonotype was recorded at least ten times. V is TRBV5-5 and J is TRBJ2-7; no reliable D call. V gave up 2 bases and J gave up 3 bases, with 9 bases separating them. The CDR3 loop spans 13 amino acids. Germline V gives CDR1 SGHKS, CDR2 YYEKEE (reference sequence). CDR3 nucleotide sequence: TGTGCCAGCAGCTTCGGTGATTTCTACGAGCAGTACTTC. Translating it yields CASSFGDFYEQYF.

By share, this clonotype counts as medium-sized. This chain connects TRBV5-1 to TRBJ2-5, with a weak D call TRBD2 (6 bases). CDR1 and CDR2 (germline): SGHRS, YFSETQ. The V gene lost 2 bases and the J gene lost 5 bases, with 10 bases spanning the gap. This CDR3 region has 13 residues. The CDR3 DNA reads as TGCGCCAGCAGCTTCGGGGGACTGGAGACCCAGTACTTC. Its translation is CASSFGGLETQYF.

This clonotype was detected only a few times. The chain combines TRBV24-1 with TRBJ2-2; no reliable D call. Between the trimmed V and J ends, which lost 2 bases and 4 bases, there was a span of 4 bases. This CDR3 has 13 residues. Per germline, CDR1 KGHDR and CDR2 SFDVKD. The CDR3 is CATSDSLTGELFF. CDR3 DNA: TGTGCCACCAGTGATTCCCTCACCGGGGAGCTGTTTTTT.

This clonotype was detected only a few times. This sequence joins TRBV6-1 and TRBJ2-1; 8 bases are a match to TRBD1. This CDR3 has 15 residues. V lost 6 bases, J lost 4 bases, and 8 bases stayed unmatched. Germline V gives CDR1 MNHNS, CDR2 SASEGT. CDR3 in amino acids: CASSGQGLAYNEQFF. Written as DNA, the CDR3 is TGTGCCAGCAGCGGACAGGGACTGGCATACAATGAGCAGTTCTTC.

The V call is TRBV28, the J call TRBJ2-7; possible D gene TRBD2, 6 bases. The germline CDR1 and CDR2 sequences are MDHEN and SYDVKM. The CDR3 loop spans 13 amino acids. Deletions cut 0 bases from V and 3 bases from J, with 6 bases between. The CDR3 spells CASSLWEGYEQYF. CDR3 DNA sequence: TGTGCCAGCAGTTTATGGGAGGGCTACGAGCAGTACTTC.

V usage is TRBV27 and J usage is TRBJ2-1; 8 bases map to TRBD1. The length of the CDR3 is 16 residues. The V and J ends lost 6 bases and 6 bases, in that order; junction bases with no gene match: 13. Germline V CDR1 and CDR2: MNHEY, SMNVEV (reference sequence). In nucleotides, the CDR3 is TGTGCCAGCAGCCTTTTCGGGGACAGGTGGTCCAATGAGCAGTTCTTC. Translated, it gives CASSLFGDRWSNEQFF.

V gene TRBV19 combines with J gene TRBJ2-7, with D tentatively TRBD2 (6 bases). This CDR3 contains 13 residues. The germline CDR1 and CDR2 sequences are LNHDA and SQIVND (reference sequence). V lost 5 bases to trimming and J lost 3 bases, with 11 bases between them. The CDR3 DNA sequence: TGTGCCAGTAGTTACAAGACTAGCTACGAGCAGTACTTC. This encodes CASSYKTSYEQYF.

This clonotype appeared many times. V is TRBV7-2 and J is TRBJ2-5; D not resolved. The CDR3 contains 14 residues. CDR1 and CDR2 (germline): SGHTA, FQGNSA. V was shortened by 7 bases and J by 1 base, with 13 bases between the two germline ends. In DNA, the CDR3 is TGTGCCAGCACCCCAAGTATGGCCCAAGAGACCCAGTACTTC. Residues: CASTPSMAQETQYF.

The V gene is TRBV7-8, the J gene TRBJ1-1; no clear D gene. The CDR3 contains 16 residues. Trimming left V 5 bases short and J 4 bases short, with 20 bases between. Germline V gene lookup returns CDR1 SGHVS and CDR2 FQNEAQ. As DNA, the CDR3 is TGTGCCAGCAGCCCACGGACTGTCGATAGGCTCACTGAAGCTTTCTTT. As protein: CASSPRTVDRLTEAFF.

This clonotype was seen ten or more times. This chain connects TRBV29-1 to TRBJ2-1; the D is unclear. The V and J ends lost 4 bases and 7 bases respectively, with 8 bases between them. CDR1 is SQVTM, CDR2 ANQGSEA, per germline. The CDR3 is 11 amino acids. CDR3 residues: CSVGVGNEQFF. In nucleotides, the CDR3 is TGCAGCGTTGGAGTAGGAAATGAGCAGTTCTTC.